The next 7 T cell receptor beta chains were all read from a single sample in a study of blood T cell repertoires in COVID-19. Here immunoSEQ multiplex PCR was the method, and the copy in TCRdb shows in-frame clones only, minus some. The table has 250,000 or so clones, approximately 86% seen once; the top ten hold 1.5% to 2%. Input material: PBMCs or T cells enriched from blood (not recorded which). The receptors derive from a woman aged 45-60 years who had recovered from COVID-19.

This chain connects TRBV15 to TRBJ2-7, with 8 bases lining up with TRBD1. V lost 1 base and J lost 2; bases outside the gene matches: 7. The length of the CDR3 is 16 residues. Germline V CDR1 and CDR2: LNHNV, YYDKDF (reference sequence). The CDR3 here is CATSRVRDRPTYEQYF. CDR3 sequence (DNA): TGTGCCACCAGCAGAGTCCGGGACAGGCCTACCTACGAGCAGTACTTC.

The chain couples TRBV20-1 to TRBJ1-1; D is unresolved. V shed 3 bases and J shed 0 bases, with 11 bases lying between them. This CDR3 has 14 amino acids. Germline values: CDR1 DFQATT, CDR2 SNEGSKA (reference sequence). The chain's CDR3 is CSASRPGMNTEAFF. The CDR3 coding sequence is TGCAGTGCTAGTCGCCCCGGGATGAACACTGAAGCTTTCTTT.

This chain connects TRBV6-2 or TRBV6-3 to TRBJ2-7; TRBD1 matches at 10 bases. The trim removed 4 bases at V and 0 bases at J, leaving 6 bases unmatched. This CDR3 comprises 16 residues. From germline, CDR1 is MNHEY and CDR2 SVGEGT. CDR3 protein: CASSSRGQGRSYEQYF. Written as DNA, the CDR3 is TGTGCCAGCAGTTCTCGGGGACAGGGGCGCTCCTACGAGCAGTACTTC.

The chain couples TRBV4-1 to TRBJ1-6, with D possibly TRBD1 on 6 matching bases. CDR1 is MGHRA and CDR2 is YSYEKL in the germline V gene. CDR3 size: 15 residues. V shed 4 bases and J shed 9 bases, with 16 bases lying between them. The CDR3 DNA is TGCGCCAGCAGCCCACAAATACAGGGAACTTCACCCCTCCACTTT. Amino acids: CASSPQIQGTSPLHF.

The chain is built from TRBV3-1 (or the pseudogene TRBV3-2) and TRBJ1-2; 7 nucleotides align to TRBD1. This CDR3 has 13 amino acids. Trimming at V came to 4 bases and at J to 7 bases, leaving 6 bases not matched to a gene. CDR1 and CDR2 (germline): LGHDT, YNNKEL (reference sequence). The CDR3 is CASSLRGASGYTF. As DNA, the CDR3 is TGTGCCAGCAGCCTCAGGGGGGCGTCTGGCTACACCTTC.

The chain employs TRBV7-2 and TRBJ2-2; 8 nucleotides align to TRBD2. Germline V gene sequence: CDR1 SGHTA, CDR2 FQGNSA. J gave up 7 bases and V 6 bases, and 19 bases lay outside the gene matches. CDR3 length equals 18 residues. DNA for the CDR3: TGTGCCAGCAGTCATTCGCCTGGTAGCGGGATAATCCACGGGGAGCTGTTTTTT. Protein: CASSHSPGSGIIHGELFF.

In nucleotides, the CDR3 is TGTGCCAGCAGTTTATTCAATGAGCAGTACTTC. This sequence encodes CASSLFNEQYF. The V call is TRBV28, the J call TRBJ2-7; D ambiguous. V lost 1 base and J lost 7, with 5 bases in between. CDR3 length: 11 residues. The germline gives CDR1 MDHEN, CDR2 SYDVKM.